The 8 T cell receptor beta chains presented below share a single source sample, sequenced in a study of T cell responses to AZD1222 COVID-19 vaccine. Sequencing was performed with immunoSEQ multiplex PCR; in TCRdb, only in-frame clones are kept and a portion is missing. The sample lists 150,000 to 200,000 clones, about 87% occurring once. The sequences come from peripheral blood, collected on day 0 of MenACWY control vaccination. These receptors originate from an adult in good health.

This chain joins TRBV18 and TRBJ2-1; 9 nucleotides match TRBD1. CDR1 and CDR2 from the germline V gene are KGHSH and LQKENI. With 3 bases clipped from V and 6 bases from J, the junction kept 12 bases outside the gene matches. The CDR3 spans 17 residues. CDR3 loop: CASSPNQGTGLLNEQFF. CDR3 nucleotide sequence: TGTGCCAGCTCACCCAATCAAGGGACAGGGCTTCTCAATGAGCAGTTCTTC.

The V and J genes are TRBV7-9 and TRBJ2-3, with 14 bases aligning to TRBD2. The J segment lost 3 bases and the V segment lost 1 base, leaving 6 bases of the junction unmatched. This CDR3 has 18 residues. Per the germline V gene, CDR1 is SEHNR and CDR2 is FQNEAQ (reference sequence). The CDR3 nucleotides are TGTGCCAGCAGCTTAGGACTAGCGGGAGGGCCGGTGACAGATACGCAGTATTTT. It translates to CASSLGLAGGPVTDTQYF.

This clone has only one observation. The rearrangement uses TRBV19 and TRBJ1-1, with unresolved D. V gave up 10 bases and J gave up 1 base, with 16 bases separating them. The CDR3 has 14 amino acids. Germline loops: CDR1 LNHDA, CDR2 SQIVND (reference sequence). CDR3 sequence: CATRGSIWNTEAFF. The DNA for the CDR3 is TGTGCCACCCGTGGTAGTATCTGGAACACTGAAGCTTTCTTT. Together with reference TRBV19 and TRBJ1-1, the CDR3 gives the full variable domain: DGGITQSPKYLFRKEGQNVTLSCEQNLNHDAMYWYRQDPGQGLRLIYYSQIVNDFQKGDIAEGYSVSREKKESFPLTVTSAQKNPTAFYLCATRGSIWNTEAFFGQGTRLTVV.

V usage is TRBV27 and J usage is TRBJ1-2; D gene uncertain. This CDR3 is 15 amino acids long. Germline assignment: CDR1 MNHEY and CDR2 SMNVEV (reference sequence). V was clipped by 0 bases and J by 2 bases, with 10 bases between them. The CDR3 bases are TGTGCCAGCAGTTTATCGTTCAAGGCCAACTATGGCTACACCTTC. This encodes CASSLSFKANYGYTF.

The CDR3 is CASSRDTLNTEAFF. In DNA form, the CDR3 reads TGTGCCAGCAGCCGGGACACCTTGAACACTGAAGCTTTCTTT. This chain joins TRBV3-1 (or the pseudogene TRBV3-2) and TRBJ1-1, with TRBD1 as a possible D gene (6 bases). The CDR3 totals 14 residues. Between the trimmed V and J ends, which lost 4 bases and 0 bases, there was a span of 9 bases. Germline values: CDR1 LGHDT, CDR2 YNNKEL (reference sequence).

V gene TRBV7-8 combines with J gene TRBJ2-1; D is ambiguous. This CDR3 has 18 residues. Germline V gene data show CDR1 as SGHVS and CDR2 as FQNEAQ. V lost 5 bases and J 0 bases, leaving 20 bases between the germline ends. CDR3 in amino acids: CASSPAVGTPRSYNEQFF. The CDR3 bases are TGTGCCAGCAGCCCCGCGGTCGGTACGCCCCGCTCCTACAATGAGCAGTTCTTC.

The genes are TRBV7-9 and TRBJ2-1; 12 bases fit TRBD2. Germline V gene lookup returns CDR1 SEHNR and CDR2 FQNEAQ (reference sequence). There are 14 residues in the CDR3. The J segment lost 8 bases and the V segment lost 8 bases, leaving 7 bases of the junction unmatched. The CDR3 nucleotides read TGTGCCAGCGGCACTAGCGGGAGGCCCCATGAGCAGTTCTTC. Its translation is CASGTSGRPHEQFF.

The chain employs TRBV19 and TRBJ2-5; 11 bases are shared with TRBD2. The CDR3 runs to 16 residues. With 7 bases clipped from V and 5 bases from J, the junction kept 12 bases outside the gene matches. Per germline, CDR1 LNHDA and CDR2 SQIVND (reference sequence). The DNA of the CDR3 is TGTGCCAGTACTTCCACCTTAGCGGGAGGGCGCGAGACCCAGTACTTC. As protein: CASTSTLAGGRETQYF.